This TCR beta chain was sequenced during a study of blood T cell repertoires in COVID-19. On the study more broadly: Donors in the United States, Italy and Spain gave samples during acute or convalescent COVID-19.

This table comes from immunoSEQ multiplex PCR, and its TCRdb copy is limited to in-frame clones, with some not included. The data show almost 500,000 clones, around nine tenths seen once. V lost 5 bases, J lost 2 bases, and 9 bases stayed unmatched. The CDR3 extends over 16 amino acids. Germline CDR1 and CDR2: SGHVS and FQNEAQ. Material for sequencing was PBMCs or T cells enriched from blood (not recorded which). The rearrangement uses TRBV7-8 and TRBJ2-4; 7 bases map to TRBD1. The sequence came from a woman between 55 and 75 years old who had recovered from COVID-19. The CDR3 spells CASSAQTGITKNIQYF. CDR3 nucleotide sequence: TGTGCCAGCAGCGCCCAGACAGGGATAACCAAAAACATTCAGTACTTC.